This T cell receptor beta chain was identified in a study of T cell changes during pregnancy in multiple sclerosis. The repertoire was sequenced with immunoSEQ multiplex PCR; TCRdb's copy has only in-frame clones and lacks some. Of 80,000 to 95,000 clones listed, 80% to 95% were seen once; the top ten hold 1.3% to 1.5%. Per germline, CDR1 MDHEN and CDR2 SYDVKM. The ends lost 6 bases at V and 7 bases at J; junction bases unmatched: 9. The CDR3 contains 15 residues. Material: peripheral blood, obtained in the third trimester of pregnancy. V usage is TRBV28 and J usage is TRBJ2-2; 9 nucleotides align to TRBD1. The clonotype originates from a female donor in good health, enrolled as a control in a pregnancy study. The DNA for the CDR3 is TGTGCCAGCAGCAACCCTACAGGGGGCCTCGGGGAGCTGTTTTTT. Amino acid sequence: CASSNPTGGLGELFF.